Listed below are T cell receptor beta chains from one sample, sequenced in a study of blood T cell repertoires in COVID-19. Repertoires were generated with immunoSEQ multiplex PCR, while TCRdb's copy carries only in-frame clones and drops some. This sample has 140,000 to 150,000 clones; just under 85% occur once, and the top ten carry more than 3%. Sequenced material: PBMCs or T cells enriched from blood (not recorded which). These receptors were taken from a woman aged 50 to 65 with acute COVID-19. Each CDR3 is given without its conserved first and last residue. D genes are given only for firm matches.

v_call,d_call,cdr3_aa
TRBV7-3,-,ASSPPWANEQF
TRBV29-1,TRBD1,SARRQGAVSEQY
TRBV7-9,-,ASSSTDRYTEAF
TRBV19,TRBD2,ASRLAGGEEQY
TRBV7-8,-,ASSLDRLTNEKLF
TRBV12-3/TRBV12-4,-,ASSYGSTEAF
TRBV7-9,TRBD1,ASSSPGQRNYGYT
TRBV12-2,-,ASRLRAGGKGEQY
TRBV29-1,-,SAIRAGAVNTEAF
TRBV6-5,-,ASSYVTGSAEQY
TRBV6-2/TRBV6-3,TRBD2,ASSYVALAGQNGELF
TRBV5-5,TRBD2,ASSRSGLGDYEQY
TRBV7-6,TRBD2,ASSLEAGAKNIQY
TRBV9,-,ASSVEAVMNTEAF
TRBV29-1,-,SVTVNSYEQY
TRBV18,-,ASSPGYEKLF
TRBV30,-,AWSWQGTTEAF
TRBV24-1,-,ATSDFRGGGANVLT
TRBV7-9,TRBD2,ASSSGLAGFSETQY
TRBV19,-,ASSISGTYH
TRBV30,-,AWSGSVGEGETQY
TRBV7-9,-,ASSLAGTTIDEQY
TRBV29-1,-,SVSGGHGYT
TRBV5-1,TRBD1,ASSLSGGTGRETQY
TRBV4-1,TRBD2,ASSHSPVSGIGNEQY
TRBV30,-,ALQGSTDTQY
TRBV20-1,-,SASPAGAKEPQH
TRBV28,-,ASSLVQENTGELF